These 18 T cell receptor beta chains came from one sample sequenced in a study of CD8 T cells in ankylosing spondylitis. TCRdb re-called the 5' RACE reads with MiXCR, one entry per CDR3 protein. The sample has 230,000 or so distinct CDR3 sequences; around 25% are singletons. Input material: blood, either unsorted or a sorted T cell fraction (not recorded which). Source of these receptors: a male donor with ankylosing spondylitis or in good health (not recorded which).

Details on this clonotype: At one end, the junction sequence differs from germline, possibly due to a read error. V gene TRBV29-1 combines with J gene TRBJ2-5, with D possibly matching TRBD2 (6 bases). The CDR3 has 13 amino acids. Germline V gene data show CDR1 as SQVTM and CDR2 as ANQGSEA. The CDR3 reads CSVPRGNQEAQYF. CDR3 DNA sequence: TGCAGCGTTCCCCGGGGGAATCAAGAGGCCCAGTACTTC. The full variable domain, its missing parts supplied by reference TRBV29-1 and TRBJ2-5, is SAVISQKPSRDICQRGTSLTIQCQVDSQVTMMFWYRQQPGQSLTLIATANQGSEATYESGFVIDKFPISRPNLTFSTLTVSNMSPEDSSIYLCSVPRGNQEAQYFGPGTRLLVL.

Only a few counts were recorded for this clonotype. CDR3 residues: CASSFLQGSGELFF. The DNA for the CDR3 is TGTGCCAGCAGTTTCCTACAGGGAAGCGGGGAGCTGTTTTTT. The chain has TRBV12-3 or TRBV12-4 and TRBJ2-2; a possible D gene is TRBD1 (6 bases). V was shortened by 3 bases and J by 7 bases, with 12 bases between the two germline ends. CDR3 size: 14 residues.

A few counts support this clonotype. J is TRBJ2-4 and V is TRBV12-3 or TRBV12-4; D uncertain. The CDR3 is made up of 13 amino acids. Trimming took off 2 bases at V and 1 base at J, with 3 bases between the two ends. The CDR3 loop is CASSLYAKNIQYF. The CDR3 coding sequence is TGTGCCAGCAGTTTATACGCCAAAAACATTCAGTACTTC.

In this sample, this clonotype turned up a few times. This rearrangement joins TRBV10-3 to TRBJ1-5; D not resolved. This CDR3 region has 12 residues. Trimming removed 0 bases from V and 11 bases from J, with 8 bases in between. Per germline, CDR1 ENHRY and CDR2 SYGVKD. The CDR3 is CAISESSQAQHF. The CDR3 DNA reads TGTGCCATCAGTGAGTCGAGCCAGGCCCAGCATTTT.

The genes are TRBV2 and TRBJ2-7; D uncertain. The germline V gene has CDR1 SNHLY and CDR2 FYNNEI. The CDR3 totals 11 residues. V shed 9 bases and J shed 5 bases, with 11 bases lying between them. Written as DNA, the CDR3 is TGTGCCAGGAGCCCTAGGGACGAGCAGTACTTC. This translates into CARSPRDEQYF. The complete variable domain, with remaining parts taken from reference TRBV2 and TRBJ2-7, reads EPEVTQTPSHQVTQMGQEVILRCVPISNHLYFYWYRQILGQKVEFLVSFYNNEISEKSEIFDDQFSVERPDGSNFTLKIRSTKLEDSAMYFCARSPRDEQYFGPGTRLTVT.

In DNA, the CDR3 is TGTGCCAGCGTTGACTTCCAAGAGACCCAGTACTTC. It encodes CASVDFQETQYF. The V call is TRBV5-5, the J call TRBJ2-5; D remains unclear. CDR1 and CDR2 from the germline V gene are SGHKS and YYEKEE (reference sequence). The CDR3 consists of 12 residues. V was cut by 7 bases and J by 1 base, with 8 bases left in between.

The rearrangement uses TRBV29-1 and TRBJ2-2, with D possibly being TRBD1 or TRBD2 (6 bases each). The CDR3 runs to 14 residues. Per germline, CDR1 SQVTM and CDR2 ANQGSEA. The V gene lost 4 bases and the J gene lost 5 bases, with 14 bases spanning the gap. This chain's CDR3 is CSVGGGLLTGELFF. The CDR3 DNA sequence: TGCAGCGTTGGTGGGGGGCTGCTGACCGGGGAGCTGTTTTTT.

The chain employs TRBV7-2 and TRBJ2-7; D is ambiguous. The V and J ends lost 4 bases and 0 bases respectively, with 10 bases between them. The CDR3 has 14 amino acids. Germline V lookup: CDR1 SGHTA, CDR2 FQGNSA. The CDR3 nucleotides read TGTGCCAGCAGCTATGCCCGTAGCTCCTACGAGCAGTACTTC. Its protein is CASSYARSSYEQYF.

This clonotype was counted at least ten times. The J gene is TRBJ2-5, the V gene TRBV20-1; 9 bases fit TRBD1. The CDR3 has 12 residues. Germline lookup yields CDR1 DFQATT and CDR2 SNEGSKA (reference sequence). J lost 5 bases, V lost 6 bases, and 4 bases had no gene match. The CDR3 DNA sequence: TGCAGTGCCAGGACAGGGGAGGAGACCCAGTACTTC. This encodes CSARTGEETQYF.

There are many counts of this clonotype. CDR3 region: CSARQGNTEAFF. CDR3 DNA sequence: TGCAGTGCTAGACAGGGCAACACTGAAGCTTTCTTT. V gene TRBV20-1 combines with J gene TRBJ1-1, with a weak D call TRBD1 (5 bases). Trimming pared 2 bases from V and 2 bases from J, leaving 6 bases between. CDR3 size: 12 residues. Germline loops: CDR1 DFQATT, CDR2 SNEGSKA (reference sequence).

The rearrangement joins TRBV5-5 to TRBJ2-1; D is unclear. Trimming pared 1 base from V and 15 bases from J, leaving 11 bases between. This CDR3 region has 11 residues. CDR1 and CDR2 (germline): SGHKS, YYEKEE (reference sequence). This chain's CDR3 is CASSLKDLRFF. For the CDR3, the DNA is TGTGCCAGCAGCTTGAAGGACCTCAGGTTCTTC.

This clonotype was observed at least ten times. The chain recombines TRBV7-8 with TRBJ2-6; no clear D. The CDR3 runs 16 residues. Germline V gene data show CDR1 as SGHVS and CDR2 as FQNEAQ. V gave up 0 bases and J gave up 0 bases, with 6 bases separating them. The chain's CDR3 is CASSLAPHSGANVLTF. The DNA for the CDR3 is TGTGCCAGCAGCTTAGCTCCCCACTCTGGGGCCAACGTCCTGACTTTC.

This clonotype appeared many times. V is TRBV20-1 and J is TRBJ2-1; 13 nucleotides agree with TRBD2. Germline V gene sequence: CDR1 DFQATT, CDR2 SNEGSKA (reference sequence). The CDR3 consists of 16 residues. Germline trimming cut 2 bases from V and 5 bases from J; bases unmatched to any gene: 6. CDR3 region: CSARRLAGGSHNEQFF. CDR3 nucleotides: TGCAGTGCTAGAAGACTAGCGGGGGGTTCCCACAATGAGCAGTTCTTC.

The CDR3 reads CASNGQGGGNTIYF. The CDR3 region has the DNA TGTGCCAGCAACGGACAGGGAGGAGGAAACACCATATATTTT. The gene calls are TRBV7-9 and TRBJ1-3, with TRBD1 matching over 8 bases. The CDR3 contains 14 residues. Losses at the gene ends were 7 bases for V and 4 bases for J; bases not matched to a gene: 6. The germline CDR1 and CDR2 sequences are SEHNR and FQNEAQ (reference sequence).

In regard to this clonotype: A read error may account for a junction end that differs from germline. The V gene is TRBV20-1, the J gene TRBJ2-3, with 11 bases aligning to TRBD2. The CDR3 totals 13 residues. Germline values: CDR1 DFQATT, CDR2 SNEGSKA (reference sequence). The CDR3 region has the DNA TGCAGTGCTAGTTGGTTAGCGGGGGGGGTCCTGTCCTTT. The encoded protein is CSASWLAGGVLSF.

This clonotype was seen at least ten times. The rearrangement uses TRBV5-1 and TRBJ1-5; 10 bases agree with TRBD1. This CDR3 has 15 amino acids. Germline-derived CDR1 and CDR2 are SGHRS and YFSETQ. With 5 bases clipped from V and 5 bases from J, the junction kept 7 bases outside the gene matches. The CDR3: CASSLMTGGDQPQHF. The CDR3 nucleotides are TGCGCCAGCAGTTTAATGACAGGGGGCGATCAGCCCCAGCATTTT.

This sequence joins TRBV12-3 or TRBV12-4 and TRBJ2-5, with 8 bases matching TRBD1. This CDR3 region has 15 residues. V lost 7 bases, J lost 1 base, and 8 bases stayed unmatched. The CDR3 here is CASTQATGGQETQYF. Here the CDR3 DNA reads TGTGCCAGCACCCAGGCTACAGGGGGCCAAGAGACCCAGTACTTC.

This clonotype has only a few counts. This chain connects TRBV29-1 to TRBJ2-1, with 10 nucleotides matching TRBD2. In germline, CDR1 is SQVTM, CDR2 ANQGSEA. V was clipped by 8 bases and J by 5 bases; unmatched bases: 12. This CDR3 is 15 amino acids long. CDR3 residues: CSISGAGGWDNEQFF. The CDR3 nucleotides read TGCAGCATATCGGGAGCGGGGGGGTGGGACAATGAGCAGTTCTTC.